The present TCR beta chain was sequenced within a study of blood T cell repertoires in COVID-19. Per germline, CDR1 MNHNS and CDR2 SASEGT. The CDR3 is made up of 13 amino acids. Losses at the gene ends were 5 bases for V and 5 bases for J; bases not matched to a gene: 4. Using immunoSEQ multiplex PCR, the repertoire was profiled, and TCRdb retains in-frame clones only, with some absent. The repertoire has over 80,000 clones, approximately 86% of them found once; the top ten carry 10%. The genes are TRBV6-1 and TRBJ2-7, with TRBD2 matching 9 bases. The sample consisted of peripheral blood. The source is a man between 45 and 60 years old with acute or convalescent COVID-19. CDR3 amino acids: CASSSGRTDEQYF. The CDR3, as DNA: TGTGCCAGCAGTAGCGGGAGGACCGACGAGCAGTACTTC.